This TCR beta chain originates from a study of STAT5B mutations in CD4+ large granular lymphocyte leukemia (dated by TCRdb to about 2022). Regarding the research as a whole: Among healthy controls, the CDR3 'QG' motif was associated with a particular HLA allele. Flow cytometry on FACSCanto II or FACSVerse confirmed that purified fractions exceeded 95% purity among lymphocytes. The TCRbeta repertoires of CD4+ T-cell large granular lymphocyte leukemia patients were compared with the TCRbeta repertoires of healthy blood donors.

Comment on this clone: Its antigen is unknown. No quality values exist for individual bases; no much larger clone is one base distant.

The immunoSEQ assay at survey resolution was used to sequence TCRbeta rearrangements from genomic DNA. Concerning the study's data processing: In the TCR sequencing data, the smallest productive clonotype frequency that could be detected was 2.59 x 10-5. Only productive TCRbeta rearrangements, meaning sequences that were complete and in-frame, were kept for the analyses. Simpson clonality, calculated in the immunoSEQ Analyzer version 3.0, was used as the measure of sample clonality. Clones were categorized by frequency as very rare, small, medium, large (1-20%) or hyperexpanded (>20%). Generation probabilities were estimated with OLGA 1.2.3, V-gene circos plots were generated with VDJtools, specificities were searched for in VDJdb, and CDR3 motifs were identified with GLIPH. Here the immuneACCESS table is served through TCRdb, limited to in-frame sequences with V and J called. Missing clones are a known gap in these copies; in checked studies unresolved V genes cover under half, and the rest lacks a known reason. D and trimming were read from the DNA, whereas the V and J calls and clone size are those reported in that table. Recorded for this sample are fewer than 30,000 clones; around 72% of them occurred a single time. The ten largest account for around 0.99% of the sample.

Beyond this particular receptor, the publication reports: Enrichment of TRBV06-family usage was observed among the top patient clones (8/27) relative to healthy controls (2/35). CD4-sorted patient repertoires appeared more clonal than healthy CD4+ repertoires, and this difference persisted after removing the putative leukemic clones. Data were not HLA-matched; higher clonality in CD4+ versus CD8+ T-LGLL could reflect the relatively small sample size. Main leukemic clonotypes were private to each patient, although less than 30% of the main leukemic clonotypes were found at low frequency in the non-leukemic repertoires of other patients.

CDR1 and CDR2 are drawn from the germline V gene: MNHNS, SASEGT. Counted from cysteine to valine, this CDR3 has 12 amino acids. Just the 36-base CDR3 DNA is kept, in frame starting at base 1. V sheds 3 bases and J sheds 10 bases, leaving 13 bases between their ends. The healthy controls were a few dozen blood donors, and the buffy coats of these donors were supplied by the Finnish Red Cross blood service. All TCR-sequenced material derived from peripheral blood: patient blood samples and healthy donor buffy coats. Peripheral blood mononuclear cells were isolated by Ficoll-Hypaque gradient centrifugation. For the healthy controls, CD4+ cells were obtained from buffy coats by magnetic purification. Genomic DNA was extracted with the Gentra Puregene Cell and Tissue kit and quantified on a Qubit 2.0 fluorometer.

Source material: CD4+ T cells from blood buffy coats. The rearranged chain carries TRBV6-1 and TRBJ2-7; a weak D assignment points to TRBD1 (6 bases agree). The TCR originated in a human donor in good health. The bases are TGTGCCAGCAGTGACGGACAGATCGGACAGTACGTC. It codes for CASSDGQIGQYV.